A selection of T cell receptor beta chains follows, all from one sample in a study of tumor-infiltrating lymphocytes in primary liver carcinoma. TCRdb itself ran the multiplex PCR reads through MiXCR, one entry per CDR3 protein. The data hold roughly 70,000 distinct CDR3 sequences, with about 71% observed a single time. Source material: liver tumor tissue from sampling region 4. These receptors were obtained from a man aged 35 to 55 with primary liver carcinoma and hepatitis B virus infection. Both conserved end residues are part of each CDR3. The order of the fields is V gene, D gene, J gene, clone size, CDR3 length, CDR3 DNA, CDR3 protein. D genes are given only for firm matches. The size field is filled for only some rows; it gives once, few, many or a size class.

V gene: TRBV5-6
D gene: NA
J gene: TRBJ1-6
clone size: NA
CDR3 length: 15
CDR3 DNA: TGTGCCAGCAGCTTGGTTGGACAGCACAATTCACCCTTCCATTTT
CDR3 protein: CASSLVGQHNSPFHF

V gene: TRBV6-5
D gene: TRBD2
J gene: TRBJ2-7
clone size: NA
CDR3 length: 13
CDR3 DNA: TGTGCCAGCAGTTCCGGACTAGCATACGAGCGGTACTTC
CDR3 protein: CASSSGLAYERYF

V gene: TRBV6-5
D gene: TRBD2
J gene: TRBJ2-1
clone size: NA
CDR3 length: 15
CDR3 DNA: TGTGCCAGTAGTTACACCGGGACTAGCGGCGATGAGCAGTTGTTC
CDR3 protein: CASSYTGTSGDEQLF

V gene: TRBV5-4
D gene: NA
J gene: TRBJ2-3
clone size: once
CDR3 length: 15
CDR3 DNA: TGTGCCAGCAGTACACGTAGTGGGAGAATAGATACGCAGTATTTT
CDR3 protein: CASSTRSGRIDTQYF

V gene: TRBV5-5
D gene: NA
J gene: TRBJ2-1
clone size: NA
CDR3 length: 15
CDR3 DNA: TGTGCCAGCAGCTTGGATGGGGGAATCTGCAATGAGCAGTTCTTC
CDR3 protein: CASSLDGGICNEQFF

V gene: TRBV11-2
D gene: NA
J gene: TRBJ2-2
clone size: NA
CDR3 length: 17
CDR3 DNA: TGTACCAGCAGCTTAGCATTAGGAGGGGCGAACGTCGGGGAGCCGTTTTTT
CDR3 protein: CTSSLALGGANVGEPFF

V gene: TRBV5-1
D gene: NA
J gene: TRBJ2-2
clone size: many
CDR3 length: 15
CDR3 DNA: TGCGCCAGCAGAGGGTCGGGAGACCTCACCGGGGAGCTGTTTTTT
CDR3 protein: CASRGSGDLTGELFF

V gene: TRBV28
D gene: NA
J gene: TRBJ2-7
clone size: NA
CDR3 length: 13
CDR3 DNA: TGTGCCAGCAGGGAGCTAGCCGCCTACGAGCAGTACTTC
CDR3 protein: CASRELAAYEQYF

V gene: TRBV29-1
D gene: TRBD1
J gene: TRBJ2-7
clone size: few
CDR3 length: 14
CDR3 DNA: TGCAGCGTCACGGTTGGGACAGGGAACGACGAGCAGTACTTC
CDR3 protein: CSVTVGTGNDEQYF

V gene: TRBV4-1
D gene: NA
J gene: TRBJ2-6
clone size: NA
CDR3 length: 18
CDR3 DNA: TGCGCCAGCAGCCAGGCCCACACAGGCCGCTCTGGGGCCAACGTCCTGACTTTC
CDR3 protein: CASSQAHTGRSGANVLTF

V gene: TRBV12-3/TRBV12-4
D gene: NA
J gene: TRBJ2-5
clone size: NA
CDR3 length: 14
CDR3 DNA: TGTGCCAGCTGTCCGTGGACAGTCGTTGAGACCCAGTACTTC
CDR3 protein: CASCPWTVVETQYF

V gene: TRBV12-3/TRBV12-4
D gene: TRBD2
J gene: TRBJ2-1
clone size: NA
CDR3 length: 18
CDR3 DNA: TGTGCCAGCAGTTTCCCCAGTCTCGCGAGAGGGGAGGGCAATGAGCAGTCCTTC
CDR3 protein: CASSFPSLARGEGNEQSF

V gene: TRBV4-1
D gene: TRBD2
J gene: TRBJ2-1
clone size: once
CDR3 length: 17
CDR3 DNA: TGCGCAAGCAGACCCAGAGGGGTAGCGGGAGGGCGTAGTGAGCAGTTCTTC
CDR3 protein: CASRPRGVAGGRSEQFF

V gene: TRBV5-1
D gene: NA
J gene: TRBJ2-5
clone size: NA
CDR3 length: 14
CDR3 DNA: TGCGCCAGCAGCTTGGATAGCGTCCCAGAGACCCAGTACTTC
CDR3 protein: CASSLDSVPETQYF

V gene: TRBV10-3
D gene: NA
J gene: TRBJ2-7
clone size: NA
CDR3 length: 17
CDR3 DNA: TGTGCCATCAGTGAACCTAAAGGGGAAGGTATAGGGGACGAGCAGTACTTC
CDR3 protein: CAISEPKGEGIGDEQYF

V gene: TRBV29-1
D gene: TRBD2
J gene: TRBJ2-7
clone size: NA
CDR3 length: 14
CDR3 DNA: TGCGGCGTTGGTACTAGCGGGACCGAAGCCGAGCAGTACTTC
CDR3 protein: CGVGTSGTEAEQYF

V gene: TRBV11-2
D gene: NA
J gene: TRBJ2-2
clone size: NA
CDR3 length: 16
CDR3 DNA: TGTGCCAGTGAGAGGATTAGTGCAGGCAAAGCCGGGGAACTGTTTTTT
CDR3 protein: CASERISAGKAGELFF

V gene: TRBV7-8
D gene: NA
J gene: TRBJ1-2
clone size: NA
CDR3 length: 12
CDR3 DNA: NA
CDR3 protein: CTSSTSDYGCTF

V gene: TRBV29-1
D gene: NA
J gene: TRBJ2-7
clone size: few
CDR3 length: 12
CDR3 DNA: TGCAGCGTACGGGACGACGCGATGGGGCAGTACTTC
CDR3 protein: CSVRDDAMGQYF

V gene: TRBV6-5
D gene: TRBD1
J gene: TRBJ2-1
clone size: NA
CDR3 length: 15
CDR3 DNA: TGTGCTAGCAGTCGGGGACAGGGGGCGGGAGATGAGCAGTTCTTC
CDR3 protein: CASSRGQGAGDEQFF

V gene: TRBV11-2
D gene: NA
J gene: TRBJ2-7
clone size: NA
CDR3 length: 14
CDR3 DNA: TGTGCCTGCAGCATGTTTCAGGAGGGGGACGAGCAGTACTTC
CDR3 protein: CACSMFQEGDEQYF

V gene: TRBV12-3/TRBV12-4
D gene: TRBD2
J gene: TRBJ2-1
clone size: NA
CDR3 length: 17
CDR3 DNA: TGTGTCAGCACTGGGACTAGCGGGAGGGCCACCTACAATGAGCAGTTCTTC
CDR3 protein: CVSTGTSGRATYNEQFF

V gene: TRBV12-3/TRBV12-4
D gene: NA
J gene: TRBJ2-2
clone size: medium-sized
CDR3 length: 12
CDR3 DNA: TGTGCCAGCAGTCCGCGGACCGGGGAGCTGTTTTTT
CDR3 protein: CASSPRTGELFF

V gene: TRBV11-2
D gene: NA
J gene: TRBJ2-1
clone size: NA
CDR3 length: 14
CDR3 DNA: TGTGGCTGCAGCATATACCGGCCAGTTAGTGAGCAGTTCTTC
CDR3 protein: CGCSIYRPVSEQFF

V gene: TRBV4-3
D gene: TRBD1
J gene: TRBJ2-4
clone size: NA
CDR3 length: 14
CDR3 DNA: TGCGCCAGCAGCCAGGCAGGGGGCAAAAACATTCAGTACTTC
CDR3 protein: CASSQAGGKNIQYF

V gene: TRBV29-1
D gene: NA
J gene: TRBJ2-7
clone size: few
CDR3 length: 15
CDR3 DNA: TGTAGCGTTGAAGTTATCGGGGGAGGAGCCTACGAGCAGTACTTC
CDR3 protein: CSVEVIGGGAYEQYF

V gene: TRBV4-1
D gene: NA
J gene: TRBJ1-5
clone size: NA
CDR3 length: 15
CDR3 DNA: TGCGCCAGCAGCCAAACGGGAAAGCCGTTTCGGCCCCAGCATTTT
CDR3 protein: CASSQTGKPFRPQHF

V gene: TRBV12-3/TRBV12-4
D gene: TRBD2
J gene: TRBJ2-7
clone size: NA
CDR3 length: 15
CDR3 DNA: TGTGCCAGCTACTTAGCGGGAGGGCCGTTGAATGAGCAGTACTTC
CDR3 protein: CASYLAGGPLNEQYF